This is a list of T cell receptor beta chains from one sample in a study of identical twins. One entry per CDR3 protein, called by TCRdb with MiXCR from the 5' RACE reads. The sample lists 500,000 to 600,000 distinct CDR3 sequences, about 20% occurring once. The sample also formed part of further work on T cells expressing NK-cell markers.

The sequencing input was CD4+ T cells sorted from blood. The receptor set was obtained from a young woman in good health. The CDR3 runs from the conserved cysteine through the conserved F or W. The order of the fields is clone size, D gene, V gene, J gene, CDR3 DNA, CDR3 protein. The D gene is left open where the match is weak. Only some rows state a clone size, as once, few, many or a class for expanded clones.

abundance: .
d_gene: TRBD2
v_gene: TRBV7-2
j_gene: TRBJ2-1
CDR3nt: TGTGCCAGCAGTAAAACCAGGGAGGGAAATGAGCAGTTCTTC
CDR3aa: CASSKTREGNEQFF

abundance: .
d_gene: TRBD2
v_gene: TRBV20-1
j_gene: TRBJ2-3
CDR3nt: TGCAGTGCTAGAATGGGACTAGCGGGAGCTACGCAGTATTTT
CDR3aa: CSARMGLAGATQYF

abundance: .
d_gene: TRBD1
v_gene: TRBV10-3
j_gene: TRBJ1-5
CDR3nt: TGTGCCATCAGGGGGGACAGGGGACCGGATCAGCCCCAGCATTTT
CDR3aa: CAIRGDRGPDQPQHF

abundance: many
d_gene: .
v_gene: TRBV12-3/TRBV12-4
j_gene: TRBJ2-2
CDR3nt: TGTGCCACCGGAAACACCGGGGAGCTGTTTTTT
CDR3aa: CATGNTGELFF

abundance: .
d_gene: TRBD1
v_gene: TRBV15
j_gene: TRBJ1-2
CDR3nt: TGTGCCACCAGCAGGGAACAACAGGGGAACTATGGCTACACCTTC
CDR3aa: CATSREQQGNYGYTF

abundance: few
d_gene: TRBD1
v_gene: TRBV15
j_gene: TRBJ2-7
CDR3nt: TGTGCCACCAGCCCGGACAGGGGGCACGAGCAGTACTTC
CDR3aa: CATSPDRGHEQYF

abundance: few
d_gene: .
v_gene: TRBV6-2/TRBV6-3
j_gene: TRBJ1-4
CDR3nt: TGTGCCAGCAGCTCCGGGAGAGGCTTTGAAAAACTGTTTTTT
CDR3aa: CASSSGRGFEKLFF

abundance: few
d_gene: .
v_gene: TRBV20-1
j_gene: TRBJ1-2
CDR3nt: TGCAGTGCTAGCTCCTTCCCCGGTGGCTACACCTTC
CDR3aa: CSASSFPGGYTF

abundance: .
d_gene: TRBD2
v_gene: TRBV15
j_gene: TRBJ2-3
CDR3nt: TGTGCCACCAGCAGAAGAGCGGGGGGGCTAACAGATACGCAGTATTTT
CDR3aa: CATSRRAGGLTDTQYF

abundance: .
d_gene: .
v_gene: TRBV30
j_gene: TRBJ2-4
CDR3nt: TGTGCCTGGAGACTACGTGGCAGGAACATTCAGTACTTC
CDR3aa: CAWRLRGRNIQYF

abundance: few
d_gene: .
v_gene: TRBV6-1
j_gene: TRBJ2-7
CDR3nt: TGTGCCAGCAGTACCGGGCCTAGCTCCTACGAGCAGTACTTC
CDR3aa: CASSTGPSSYEQYF

abundance: many
d_gene: TRBD2
v_gene: TRBV12-3/TRBV12-4
j_gene: TRBJ2-1
CDR3nt: TGTGCCAGCAGGGCGACTAGCAGCTTGGTCTTC
CDR3aa: CASRATSSLVF

abundance: .
d_gene: TRBD2
v_gene: TRBV7-7
j_gene: TRBJ2-2
CDR3nt: TGTGCCAGCAGCGTCCAGCGGGGGACCGGGGAGCTGTTTTTT
CDR3aa: CASSVQRGTGELFF

abundance: few
d_gene: .
v_gene: TRBV20-1
j_gene: TRBJ1-5
CDR3nt: TGCAGTGCGAAGGTGGGGGACCGACCCCAGCATTTT
CDR3aa: CSAKVGDRPQHF

abundance: .
d_gene: TRBD2
v_gene: TRBV20-1
j_gene: TRBJ2-3
CDR3nt: TGCAGTGCGGGAACTGTAGCGGGGACAGATACGCAGTATTTT
CDR3aa: CSAGTVAGTDTQYF

abundance: few
d_gene: .
v_gene: TRBV5-1
j_gene: TRBJ1-1
CDR3nt: TGCGCCAGCAGCTTGGGGGATATGAACACTGAAGCTTTCTTT
CDR3aa: CASSLGDMNTEAFF

abundance: .
d_gene: TRBD2
v_gene: TRBV18
j_gene: TRBJ2-3
CDR3nt: TGTGCCAGCTCACCAGTCGTCGGGGGGGGACACACAGATACGCAGTATTTT
CDR3aa: CASSPVVGGGHTDTQYF

abundance: .
d_gene: .
v_gene: TRBV2
j_gene: TRBJ2-5
CDR3nt: TGTGCCAGCTGTTATGTAGGGGCGGCGGAGACCCAGTACTTC
CDR3aa: CASCYVGAAETQYF

abundance: few
d_gene: .
v_gene: TRBV9
j_gene: TRBJ1-5
CDR3nt: TGTGCCAGCAGCTCATCGGATCAGCCCCAGCATTTT
CDR3aa: CASSSSDQPQHF

abundance: .
d_gene: TRBD1
v_gene: TRBV6-5
j_gene: TRBJ2-7
CDR3nt: TGTGCCAGCAGTTACGGACAGGGGGCTCCCTACGAGCAGTACTTC
CDR3aa: CASSYGQGAPYEQYF

abundance: .
d_gene: TRBD1
v_gene: TRBV18
j_gene: TRBJ1-4
CDR3nt: TGTGCCAGCTCACACGGACAGGCCTCGGAAAAACTGTTTTTT
CDR3aa: CASSHGQASEKLFF

abundance: many
d_gene: .
v_gene: TRBV5-1
j_gene: TRBJ1-2
CDR3nt: TGCGCCAGCAGCCCAGTAACAGGGAGCTATGGCTACACCTTC
CDR3aa: CASSPVTGSYGYTF

abundance: few
d_gene: .
v_gene: TRBV5-1
j_gene: TRBJ1-1
CDR3nt: TGCGCCAGCAGCTTCGGGGGTCGGAACACTGAAGCTTTCTTT
CDR3aa: CASSFGGRNTEAFF

abundance: .
d_gene: TRBD2
v_gene: TRBV7-3
j_gene: TRBJ2-5
CDR3nt: TGTGCCAGCAGCCAGAGCGGGGGGGCTAGAGAGACCCAGTACTTC
CDR3aa: CASSQSGGARETQYF

abundance: .
d_gene: .
v_gene: TRBV28
j_gene: TRBJ1-1
CDR3nt: TGTGCCAGCAGGTCGGTAGGGTACAGAGCTTTCTTT
CDR3aa: CASRSVGYRAFF

abundance: .
d_gene: TRBD1
v_gene: TRBV6-2/TRBV6-3
j_gene: TRBJ2-7
CDR3nt: TGTGCCAGCACCAACCGGGACAGGTCCTACGAGCAGTACTTC
CDR3aa: CASTNRDRSYEQYF

abundance: .
d_gene: .
v_gene: TRBV12-3/TRBV12-4
j_gene: TRBJ1-4
CDR3nt: TGTGCCAGCACCACTATGGGGGGGCGAAAACTGTTTTTT
CDR3aa: CASTTMGGRKLFF

abundance: once
d_gene: TRBD1
v_gene: TRBV7-6
j_gene: TRBJ2-3
CDR3nt: TGTGCCAGCAGCTCTCGACAGGGGGGGGATACGCAGTATTTT
CDR3aa: CASSSRQGGDTQYF

abundance: few
d_gene: .
v_gene: TRBV7-9
j_gene: TRBJ2-1
CDR3nt: TGTGCCAGCAGCTTGAAGGGGGTAGGCAATGAGCAGTTCTTC
CDR3aa: CASSLKGVGNEQFF

abundance: few
d_gene: .
v_gene: TRBV20-1
j_gene: TRBJ2-5
CDR3nt: TGCAGTGCACAGGCCCTCCGGACCCAAGAGACCCAGTACTTC
CDR3aa: CSAQALRTQETQYF

abundance: .
d_gene: .
v_gene: TRBV9
j_gene: TRBJ2-7
CDR3nt: TGTGCCAGCAGCGTCGGGGCAGGACATGGCGAGCAGTACTTC
CDR3aa: CASSVGAGHGEQYF

abundance: once
d_gene: .
v_gene: TRBV20-1
j_gene: TRBJ2-1
CDR3nt: TGCAGTGCTAGAAACAGAAAATTATACAATGAGCAGTTCTTC
CDR3aa: CSARNRKLYNEQFF

abundance: .
d_gene: .
v_gene: TRBV6-5
j_gene: TRBJ1-2
CDR3nt: TGTGCCAGCAGTTATAAGCCCCCCGGACCGGAGGGCTATGGCTACACCTTC
CDR3aa: CASSYKPPGPEGYGYTF

abundance: .
d_gene: TRBD2
v_gene: TRBV29-1
j_gene: TRBJ2-5
CDR3nt: TGCAGCGTTGAAGGGGTTGAGGCGGGAGGGCCTCAAGAGACCCAGTACTTC
CDR3aa: CSVEGVEAGGPQETQYF

abundance: .
d_gene: TRBD2
v_gene: TRBV20-1
j_gene: TRBJ2-1
CDR3nt: TGCAGTGCTAGACCGGCGGGGGACTACGAGCAGTTCTTC
CDR3aa: CSARPAGDYEQFF

abundance: few
d_gene: .
v_gene: TRBV5-1
j_gene: TRBJ2-2
CDR3nt: TGCGCCAGCAGCCCCTCGTTGCAGGAGCTGTTTTTT
CDR3aa: CASSPSLQELFF

abundance: .
d_gene: .
v_gene: TRBV12-3/TRBV12-4
j_gene: TRBJ1-3
CDR3nt: TGTGCCAGCAACAGGGAGAGCTCTGGAAACACCATATATTTT
CDR3aa: CASNRESSGNTIYF

abundance: few
d_gene: .
v_gene: TRBV12-3/TRBV12-4
j_gene: TRBJ2-7
CDR3nt: TGTGCCAGCAGCCTGGGGGTTAACCCCTCCTACGAGCAGTACTTC
CDR3aa: CASSLGVNPSYEQYF

abundance: .
d_gene: .
v_gene: TRBV6-1
j_gene: TRBJ2-7
CDR3nt: TGTGCCAGCAGGGTTAATCGGGGCGTGAGTGGACAGTACTTC
CDR3aa: CASRVNRGVSGQYF